This is a list of T cell receptor beta chains from one sample in a study of blood T cell repertoires in COVID-19. Sequencing was performed with immunoSEQ multiplex PCR; in TCRdb, only in-frame clones are kept and a portion is missing. Here the sample spans approximately 150,000 clones, 87% being singletons. The material sequenced was peripheral blood. The source of these receptors is a woman aged 60-75 years with active or convalescent COVID-19. The CDR3 runs from the conserved cysteine through the conserved F or W. D genes are given only for firm matches. Size is omitted from some rows. Given values are once, few, many or a class for expanded clones.

V gene	J gene	D gene	CDR3 length	clone size	CDR3 protein	CDR3 DNA
TRBV6-5	TRBJ2-7	NA	11	NA	CASKRTYEQYF	TGTGCCAGCAAGAGGACCTACGAGCAGTACTTC
TRBV12-3/TRBV12-4	TRBJ2-7	NA	13	once	CASSFQGSGEQYF	TGTGCCAGCAGTTTTCAGGGGTCGGGCGAGCAGTACTTC
TRBV19	TRBJ2-7	TRBD2	15	NA	CASSTTGGPRDEQYF	TGTGCCAGTAGTACAACGGGGGGGCCCCGGGACGAGCAGTACTTC
TRBV5-1	TRBJ2-2	NA	15	NA	CASSLRTENTGELFF	TGCGCCAGCAGCCTGCGGACAGAGAACACCGGGGAGCTGTTTTTT
TRBV19	TRBJ1-1	NA	11	NA	CASPLGGEAFF	TGTGCCAGCCCCTTGGGGGGTGAAGCTTTCTTT
TRBV18	TRBJ1-2	TRBD1	13	many	CASSPGQGEYYTF	TGTGCCAGCTCACCCGGACAGGGAGAGTACTACACCTTC
TRBV7-9	TRBJ2-5	TRBD1	16	NA	CASSFPPGQGGETQYF	TGTGCCAGCAGCTTCCCCCCGGGACAGGGGGGCGAGACCCAGTACTTC
TRBV30	TRBJ1-1	NA	14	NA	CAWREKKTNTEAFF	TGTGCCTGGAGGGAAAAAAAGACAAACACTGAAGCTTTCTTT
TRBV9	TRBJ1-1	TRBD1	14	NA	CASSTGQGNTEAFF	TGTGCCAGCAGCACTGGACAGGGGAACACTGAAGCTTTCTTT
TRBV15	TRBJ1-1	NA	15	NA	CATSKEWDLGTEAFF	TGTGCCACCAGCAAAGAATGGGACTTGGGGACTGAAGCTTTCTTT
TRBV27	TRBJ2-7	TRBD2	14	many	CASSLGSGGYEQYF	TGTGCCAGCAGTTTAGGCAGCGGGGGTTACGAGCAGTACTTC
TRBV7-9	TRBJ2-1	TRBD2	16	once	CASSSYLAGGLNEQFF	TGTGCCAGCAGCTCCTACTTAGCGGGGGGGCTCAATGAGCAGTTCTTC
TRBV14	TRBJ1-4	NA	12	NA	CASTPANEKLFF	TGTGCCAGCACTCCGGCTAATGAAAAACTGTTTTTT
TRBV29-1	TRBJ1-2	NA	14	NA	CSVPSGNYWDGYTF	TGCAGCGTGCCCTCAGGGAATTATTGGGATGGCTACACCTTC
TRBV4-3	TRBJ2-1	NA	13	once	CASSTLGGDEQFF	TGCGCCAGCAGCACCCTCGGGGGAGATGAGCAGTTCTTC
TRBV6-6	TRBJ1-4	TRBD1	17	NA	CASSPWTGGRVNEKLFF	TGTGCCAGCAGTCCCTGGACAGGGGGCCGAGTTAATGAAAAACTGTTTTTT
TRBV3-1/TRBV3-2	TRBJ2-5	TRBD2	13	NA	CASSPGLAETQYF	TGTGCCAGCAGCCCGGGACTAGCAGAGACCCAGTACTTC
TRBV29-1	TRBJ2-5	TRBD1	13	NA	CSFRTGPQETQYF	TGCAGCTTTCGGACAGGCCCGCAAGAGACCCAGTACTTC
TRBV6-5	TRBJ1-1	TRBD1	15	few	CASSPRDRPNTEAFF	TGTGCCAGCAGTCCCAGGGACAGGCCCAACACTGAAGCTTTCTTT
TRBV7-2	TRBJ1-1	NA	14	NA	CASSPGGGRTEAFF	TGTGCCAGCAGCCCCGGGGGGGGGAGGACTGAAGCTTTCTTT
TRBV7-2	TRBJ2-3	NA	14	NA	CASSLGQNTDTQYF	TGTGCCAGCAGCTTAGGGCAGAACACAGATACGCAGTATTTT
TRBV7-2	TRBJ2-7	TRBD1	14	NA	CASSPGQGNYEQYF	TGTGCCAGCAGTCCAGGACAGGGGAACTACGAGCAGTACTTC
TRBV15	TRBJ2-7	NA	14	NA	CATSHGGVSYEQYF	TGTGCCACCAGCCACGGGGGAGTATCCTACGAGCAGTACTTC
TRBV27	TRBJ2-3	TRBD2	16	NA	CASSIEGAGGPNTQYF	TGTGCCAGCAGTATCGAAGGGGCGGGGGGGCCAAATACGCAGTATTTT